Presented here are 14 T cell receptor beta chains from one specimen sequenced in a study of blood T cell repertoires in COVID-19 (dated by TCRdb to 2020 to 2021). Library creation used the immunoSEQ multiplex PCR assay. Not all clones reach the TCRdb copy of this immuneACCESS table, which keeps in-frame sequences only. Checked studies attribute under half of the gap to unresolved V genes and leave the rest unexplained. A total of some 200,000 clones appear in this sample, 80% to 90% of them only once. Approximately 3.4% of the sample rests with the top ten. The specimen was PBMCs or T cells enriched from blood (not recorded which). These receptors were taken from a woman aged 18-29 years in a cohort exposed to, infected with or recovered from COVID-19 (not recorded which).

This clone was counted a few times. The V and J genes are TRBV19 and TRBJ1-1; 9 bases line up with TRBD1. V lost 5 bases, J lost 4 bases, and 5 bases stayed unmatched. CDR3 length: 14 residues. Germline-derived CDR1 and CDR2 are LNHDA and SQIVND (reference sequence). CDR3 sequence reads: CASSYGQGFTEAFF. Written as DNA, the CDR3 is TGTGCCAGTAGTTATGGACAGGGGTTCACTGAAGCTTTCTTT. The variable domain in full, completed from reference TRBV19 and TRBJ1-1, reads DGGITQSPKYLFRKEGQNVTLSCEQNLNHDAMYWYRQDPGQGLRLIYYSQIVNDFQKGDIAEGYSVSREKKESFPLTVTSAQKNPTAFYLCASSYGQGFTEAFFGQGTRLTVV.

V and J are TRBV7-2 and TRBJ2-1, with TRBD2 as a possible D gene (5 bases). The CDR3 is 15 residues long. From germline, CDR1 is SGHTA and CDR2 FQGNSA. V gave up 1 base and J gave up 5 bases, with 12 bases separating them. The CDR3 nucleotides are TGTGCCAGCAGCTTAGGTTCTAGCCTCGACAATGAGCAGTTCTTC. As protein: CASSLGSSLDNEQFF.

The chain recombines TRBV7-2 with TRBJ1-2; D remains ambiguous. The CDR3 loop spans 14 amino acids. Germline V gene lookup returns CDR1 SGHTA and CDR2 FQGNSA. The V gene lost 0 bases and the J gene lost 7 bases, with 12 bases spanning the gap. The CDR3 here is CASSLAPPRGGYTF. The DNA of the CDR3 is TGTGCCAGCAGCTTAGCTCCCCCTCGCGGTGGCTACACCTTC.

J is TRBJ2-1 and V is TRBV13; D ambiguous. The CDR3 length is 13 residues. The germline V gene encodes CDR1 PRHDT and CDR2 FYEKMQ (reference sequence). V dropped 2 bases and J dropped 6 bases, with 8 bases sitting between them. CDR3 amino acids: CASSLSDGNEQFF. The CDR3, as DNA: TGTGCCAGCAGCTTATCAGATGGCAATGAGCAGTTCTTC.

The chain recombines TRBV11-3 with TRBJ1-1, with D possibly being TRBD1 (6 bases). CDR1 SGHNT and CDR2 YENEEA come from the germline V gene. The CDR3 runs to 13 residues. Trimming shortened V by 5 bases and J by 8 bases, and 15 bases separated the two germline ends. The CDR3 reads CASSHRDKGEAFF. The CDR3 coding sequence is TGTGCCAGCAGCCACCGGGACAAGGGGGAAGCTTTCTTT.

The genes are TRBV28 and TRBJ1-4, with 9 bases lining up with TRBD1. V gave up 6 bases and J gave up 3 bases; unmatched junction bases: 8. The germline CDR1 and CDR2 sequences are MDHEN and SYDVKM. This CDR3 has 16 amino acids. CDR3 residues: CASRSGQGLSNEKLFF. The CDR3 DNA sequence: TGTGCCAGCAGATCGGGACAGGGCTTATCTAATGAAAAACTGTTTTTT. The full variable domain, in which reference TRBV28 and TRBJ1-4 provide the parts outside the CDR3, is DVKVTQSSRYLVKRTGEKVFLECVQDMDHENMFWYRQDPGLGLRLIYFSYDVKMKEKGDIPEGYSVSREKKERFSLILESASTNQTSMYLCASRSGQGLSNEKLFFGSGTQLSVL.

The chain combines TRBV5-4 with TRBJ2-7, with 7 bases identical to TRBD1. Germline V gene data show CDR1 as SGHNT and CDR2 as YYREEE (reference sequence). V lost 0 bases and J lost 4; bases outside the gene matches: 4. This CDR3 has 14 amino acids. The CDR3 reads CASSLGQGVYEQYF. CDR3 in DNA: TGTGCCAGCAGCTTGGGTCAGGGGGTTTACGAGCAGTACTTC.

V gene TRBV2 combines with J gene TRBJ2-1, with TRBD2 identical over 11 bases. Germline V CDR1 and CDR2: SNHLY, FYNNEI. The CDR3 sequence is 17 residues long. Trimming cost V 6 bases and J 0 bases; bases outside gene matches: 7. Written as DNA, the CDR3 is TGTGCCAGCAGGACACTAGCGGGGGCCTCCTCCTACAATGAGCAGTTCTTC. It yields the protein CASRTLAGASSYNEQFF.

The J gene is TRBJ2-1, the V gene TRBV6-1; 10 nucleotides line up with TRBD2. Germline CDR1 MNHNS, CDR2 SASEGT. With 3 bases clipped from V and 6 bases from J, the junction kept 5 bases outside the gene matches. There are 15 residues in the CDR3. This CDR3 reads CASSEGTSAFNEQFF. CDR3 coding DNA: TGTGCCAGCAGTGAGGGGACTAGCGCTTTCAATGAGCAGTTCTTC.

The V and J genes are TRBV6-4 and TRBJ2-2, with 8 bases aligning to TRBD2. This CDR3 has 15 amino acids. J gave up 5 bases and V 0 bases, and 2 bases lay outside the gene matches. Germline lookup yields CDR1 MRHNA and CDR2 SNTAGT. CDR3 residues: CASSDSERETGELFF. The CDR3 DNA is TGTGCCAGCAGTGACTCAGAGCGGGAGACCGGGGAGCTGTTTTTT.

The chain recombines TRBV27 with TRBJ2-6; maybe TRBD2 (5 bases). CDR1 is MNHEY and CDR2 is SMNVEV in the germline V gene (reference sequence). This CDR3 is built from 16 residues. V was cut by 0 bases and J by 2 bases, with 8 bases left in between. CDR3 region: CASSLSTGTGANVLTF. CDR3 nucleotides: TGTGCCAGCAGTTTATCGACGGGGACTGGGGCCAACGTCCTGACTTTC.

The gene calls are TRBV7-9 and TRBJ2-1, with D perhaps assigned TRBD1 or TRBD2 (5 bases each). Per the germline V gene, CDR1 is SEHNR and CDR2 is FQNEAQ (reference sequence). V dropped 5 bases and J dropped 6 bases, with 17 bases sitting between them. CDR3 length: 15 amino acids. The CDR3 DNA sequence: TGTGCCAGCAGCCTAGGACTGGACACCAGCAATGAGCAGTTCTTC. This codes for CASSLGLDTSNEQFF.

The chain has TRBV19 and TRBJ1-1; tentatively, D is TRBD1 (6 bases). CDR3 length: 18 residues. The germline CDR1 and CDR2 sequences are LNHDA and SQIVND (reference sequence). Trimming pared 2 bases from V and 1 base from J, leaving 20 bases between. CDR3 nucleotide sequence: TGTGCCAGTAGTATAAATTGGGAACCAGGGGATCGGAACACTGAAGCTTTCTTT. Translation gives CASSINWEPGDRNTEAFF.

The chain combines TRBV19 with TRBJ2-7, with 7 bases identical to TRBD2. J gave up 3 bases and V 2 bases, and 4 bases lay outside the gene matches. CDR1 is LNHDA, CDR2 SQIVND, per germline (reference sequence). This CDR3 contains 14 residues. The CDR3 nucleotides are TGTGCCAGTAGTATAAGACTAGCCAACTACGAGCAGTACTTC. This sequence encodes CASSIRLANYEQYF.